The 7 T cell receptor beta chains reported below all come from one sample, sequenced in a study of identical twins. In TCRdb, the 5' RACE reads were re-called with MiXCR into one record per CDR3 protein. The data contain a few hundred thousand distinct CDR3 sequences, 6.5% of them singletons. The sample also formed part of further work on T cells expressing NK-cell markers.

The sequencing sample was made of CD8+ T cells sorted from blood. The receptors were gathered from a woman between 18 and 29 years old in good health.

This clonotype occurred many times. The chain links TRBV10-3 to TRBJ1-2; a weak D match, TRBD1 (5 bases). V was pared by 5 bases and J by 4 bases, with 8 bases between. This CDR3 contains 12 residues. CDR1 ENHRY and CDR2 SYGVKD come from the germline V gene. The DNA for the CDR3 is TGTGCCATCAGTAAAGGGGTCTATGGCTACACCTTC. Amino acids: CAISKGVYGYTF.

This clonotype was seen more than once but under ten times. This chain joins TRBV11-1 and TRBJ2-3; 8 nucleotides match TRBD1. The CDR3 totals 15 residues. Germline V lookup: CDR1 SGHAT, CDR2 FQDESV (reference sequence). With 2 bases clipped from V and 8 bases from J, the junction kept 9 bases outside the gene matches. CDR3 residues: CASSLPRTGFGTQYF. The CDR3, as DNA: TGTGCCAGCAGCTTACCCCGGACAGGGTTTGGTACGCAGTATTTT.

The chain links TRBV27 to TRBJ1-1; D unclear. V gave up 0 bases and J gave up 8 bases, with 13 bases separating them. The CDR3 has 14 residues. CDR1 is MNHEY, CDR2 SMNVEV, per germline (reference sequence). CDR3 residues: CASSLSRAQVEAFF. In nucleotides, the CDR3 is TGTGCCAGCAGTTTATCTAGGGCCCAGGTGGAAGCTTTCTTT.

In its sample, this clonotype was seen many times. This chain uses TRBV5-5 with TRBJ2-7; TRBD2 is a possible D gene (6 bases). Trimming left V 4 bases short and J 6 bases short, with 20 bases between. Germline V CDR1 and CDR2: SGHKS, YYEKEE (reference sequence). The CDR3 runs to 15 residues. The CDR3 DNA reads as TGTGCCAGCAGCCCTAGTACGCCGTTGGGGGGCGAGCAGTACTTC. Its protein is CASSPSTPLGGEQYF. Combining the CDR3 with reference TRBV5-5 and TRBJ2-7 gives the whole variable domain DAGVTQSPTHLIKTRGQQVTLRCSPISGHKSVSWYQQVLGQGPQFIFQYYEKEERGRGNFPDRFSARQFPNYSSELNVNALLLGDSALYLCASSPSTPLGGEQYFGPGTRLTVT.

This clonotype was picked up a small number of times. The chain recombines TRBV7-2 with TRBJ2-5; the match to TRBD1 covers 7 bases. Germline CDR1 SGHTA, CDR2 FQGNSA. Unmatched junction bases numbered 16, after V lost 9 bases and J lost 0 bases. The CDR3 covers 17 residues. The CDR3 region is CASLERFGTAHQETQYF. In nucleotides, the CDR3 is TGTGCCAGTCTCGAGAGGTTCGGGACAGCCCACCAAGAGACCCAGTACTTC. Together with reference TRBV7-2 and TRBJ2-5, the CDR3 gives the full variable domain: GAGVSQSPSNKVTEKGKDVELRCDPISGHTALYWYRQSLGQGLEFLIYFQGNSAPDKSGLPSDRFSAERTGGSVSTLTIQRTQQEDSAVYLCASLERFGTAHQETQYFGPGTRLLVL.

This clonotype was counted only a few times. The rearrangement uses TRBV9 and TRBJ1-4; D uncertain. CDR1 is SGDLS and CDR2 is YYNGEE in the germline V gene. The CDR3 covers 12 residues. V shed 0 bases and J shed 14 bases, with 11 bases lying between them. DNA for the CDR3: TGTGCCAGCAGCGTAGACGGCGGGTATCTGTTTTTT. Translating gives CASSVDGGYLFF.

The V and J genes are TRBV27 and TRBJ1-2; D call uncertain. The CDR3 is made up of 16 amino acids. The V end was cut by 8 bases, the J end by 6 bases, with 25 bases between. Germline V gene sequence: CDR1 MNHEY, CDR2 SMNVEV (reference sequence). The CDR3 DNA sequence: TGTGCCAGCGGAACACCCAGGAGCCTAACTAAGGATGGCTACACCTTC. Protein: CASGTPRSLTKDGYTF.